This is a list of T cell receptor beta chains from one sample in a study of CD8 T cells in Susac syndrome. TCRdb passed the immunoSEQ multiplex PCR reads through MiXCR, listing each CDR3 protein once. The data contain about 300,000 distinct CDR3 sequences, 75% to 85% of them singletons. Sequencing input: CD8+ T cells from PBMCs. Receptors originate from a human donor with multiple sclerosis. The conserved cysteine and the conserved F or W are not part of the CDR3 here.

cdr3_aa: ASTLTRGNTIY; v_call: TRBV28; j_call: TRBJ1-3
cdr3_aa: ASSIMEAGAGSMNTEAF; v_call: TRBV19; j_call: TRBJ1-1
cdr3_aa: ASSGRDRDTEAF; v_call: TRBV7-9; j_call: TRBJ1-1
cdr3_aa: ASSLIAGIGNEQY; v_call: TRBV28; j_call: TRBJ2-7
cdr3_aa: ASSMKTSGEQF; v_call: TRBV19; j_call: TRBJ2-1
cdr3_aa: ASSPGTPRVYETQY; v_call: TRBV7-9; j_call: TRBJ2-5
cdr3_aa: ASIEGRAEAF; v_call: TRBV2; j_call: TRBJ1-1
cdr3_aa: SARVPLRLGGPSNEQF; v_call: TRBV20-1; j_call: TRBJ2-1
cdr3_aa: ASRTAQYSNQPQH; v_call: TRBV28; j_call: TRBJ1-5
cdr3_aa: ASNPAGARETQY; v_call: TRBV13; j_call: TRBJ2-5
cdr3_aa: ASSKEGDNEQY; v_call: TRBV21-1; j_call: TRBJ2-7
cdr3_aa: ASSLGLMGRENTEAF; v_call: TRBV7-6; j_call: TRBJ1-1
cdr3_aa: ASSYPSIGGKYEQY; v_call: TRBV6-2/TRBV6-3; j_call: TRBJ2-7
cdr3_aa: SARDDLYEQY; v_call: TRBV20-1; j_call: TRBJ2-7
cdr3_aa: ASSQDDNEQF; v_call: TRBV7-9; j_call: TRBJ2-1
cdr3_aa: ASSLSGLAGVGTGELF; v_call: TRBV7-8; j_call: TRBJ2-2
cdr3_aa: SVELDRDRQETQY; v_call: TRBV29-1; j_call: TRBJ2-5
cdr3_aa: ARREIAGSPFTDTQY; v_call: TRBV27; j_call: TRBJ2-3
cdr3_aa: ASSFFAGGTYEQY; v_call: TRBV28; j_call: TRBJ2-7
cdr3_aa: ASSLKGTLTDTQY; v_call: TRBV5-5; j_call: TRBJ2-3
cdr3_aa: ATSDPEKLGLTGELF; v_call: TRBV24-1; j_call: TRBJ2-2
cdr3_aa: SARDDRESYEQY; v_call: TRBV20-1; j_call: TRBJ2-7
cdr3_aa: ASSLRQGAGNTIY; v_call: TRBV5-1; j_call: TRBJ1-3
cdr3_aa: ASSILPTFGTLTIEQF; v_call: TRBV27; j_call: TRBJ2-1
cdr3_aa: SASPITTDPNTGELF; v_call: TRBV20-1; j_call: TRBJ2-2
cdr3_aa: ASSQDQGAGETQY; v_call: TRBV4-3; j_call: TRBJ2-5
cdr3_aa: ASSARQGASVTEAF; v_call: TRBV9; j_call: TRBJ1-1
cdr3_aa: SGQLQGSYGNTIY; v_call: TRBV29-1; j_call: TRBJ1-3
cdr3_aa: ASSFRDSRSINEKLF; v_call: TRBV28; j_call: TRBJ1-4
cdr3_aa: ASSELGSYQTQY; v_call: TRBV25-1; j_call: TRBJ2-5
cdr3_aa: ASSTPLFGRAYNEQF; v_call: TRBV19; j_call: TRBJ2-1
cdr3_aa: SAPGTSGMRYTGELF; v_call: TRBV20-1; j_call: TRBJ2-2
cdr3_aa: SARAGMNTEAF; v_call: TRBV20-1; j_call: TRBJ1-1
cdr3_aa: ASNLGLAGELF; v_call: TRBV19; j_call: TRBJ2-2
cdr3_aa: SVEDPDRSSYEQY; v_call: TRBV29-1; j_call: TRBJ2-7
cdr3_aa: SPQLEEASGTGEQF; v_call: TRBV29-1; j_call: TRBJ2-2
cdr3_aa: ASSDLRSSYEQY; v_call: TRBV6-1; j_call: TRBJ2-7
cdr3_aa: ASSLQGRNEQF; v_call: TRBV7-9; j_call: TRBJ2-1
cdr3_aa: SVRDQPQH; v_call: TRBV29-1; j_call: TRBJ1-5
cdr3_aa: ASSIGESSYNEQF; v_call: TRBV19; j_call: TRBJ2-1
cdr3_aa: ASSLEHRGRGETQY; v_call: TRBV28; j_call: TRBJ2-5
cdr3_aa: ASTQGQGVHEQY; v_call: TRBV6-5; j_call: TRBJ2-7
cdr3_aa: ASSLGAGGENEQF; v_call: TRBV28; j_call: TRBJ2-1
cdr3_aa: ASSQDLTGGNTEAF; v_call: TRBV4-3; j_call: TRBJ1-1
cdr3_aa: SANRDYEQY; v_call: TRBV20-1; j_call: TRBJ2-7
cdr3_aa: ASSQDERALYNEQF; v_call: TRBV14; j_call: TRBJ2-1
cdr3_aa: ASSLSRDRGNTGELF; v_call: TRBV6-1; j_call: TRBJ2-2
cdr3_aa: ASSPLMVGTEAF; v_call: TRBV4-1; j_call: TRBJ1-1
cdr3_aa: SVEGGGTEAF; v_call: TRBV29-1; j_call: TRBJ1-1
cdr3_aa: ASSAGVGTYEQY; v_call: TRBV19; j_call: TRBJ2-7
cdr3_aa: ASSLGTGGPHSYNEQF; v_call: TRBV7-6; j_call: TRBJ2-1
cdr3_aa: ASSSGGPRTSTDTQY; v_call: TRBV7-6; j_call: TRBJ2-3
cdr3_aa: AIGRGPNYGYT; v_call: TRBV7-9; j_call: TRBJ1-2
cdr3_aa: ASSLPSPAHEQY; v_call: TRBV7-9; j_call: TRBJ2-7